The source of this T cell receptor (beta chain) is a study of T-cell memory formation after mild COVID-19. Per germline, CDR1 MNHNS and CDR2 SASEGT. The CDR3 spans 13 residues. With 7 bases removed from V and 0 bases from J, the gap between germline ends came to 9 bases. One entry per CDR3 protein, called by TCRdb with MiXCR from the 5' RACE reads. The repertoire holds 410,000 or so distinct CDR3 sequences, less than 25% seen once, with about 12% in the top ten. The sample taken for sequencing was PBMCs or a T cell subset sorted from them (not recorded which). The receptor was derived from an adult woman who had mild COVID-19 (a few samples of this study predate the infection). Cell type and time point are not known. The rearrangement links TRBV6-1 to TRBJ2-5, with D tentatively TRBD2 (5 bases). The CDR3 protein is CASNTDYQETQYF. Written as DNA, the CDR3 is TGTGCCAGCAATACGGACTACCAAGAGACCCAGTACTTC.